This T cell receptor (beta chain) came from a study of T-cell memory formation after mild COVID-19. As for the study in general: TCR clusters showed largely donor specificity. Study-wide results and limits: The finding that pre-infection memory included some responding clones suggested that cross-reactive memory joined. Later expanders leaned CD4+, whereas day 15 to 85 contracting clones were balanced CD4/CD8.

TCRdb re-analysed the 5' RACE reads in MiXCR, keeping a single row per CDR3 protein. The table has fewer than 400,000 distinct CDR3 sequences, 10% to 15% seen once. As regards this clonotype: Its antigen is undetermined.

Trimming at V came to 6 bases and at J to 0 bases, leaving 8 bases not matched to a gene. The length of the CDR3 is 14 residues. The germline CDR1 and CDR2 sequences are SQVTM and ANQGSEA. Sequencing was performed on PBMCs or a T cell subset sorted from them (not recorded which). The clonotype was recovered from a man younger than 30 who had mild COVID-19 (a few samples of this study predate the infection). Cell type and time point are not known. The chain uses TRBV29-1 and TRBJ2-7, with 7 bases lining up with TRBD1. The CDR3 nucleotides are TGCAGCGTGATGACAGGGTCAAGCTCCTACGAGCAGTACTTC. This gives the protein CSVMTGSSSYEQYF.